The TCR beta chain described here comes from a study of response to subunit inactivated influenza vaccine. Regarding the study as a whole: New T cells are recruited in small numbers by each seasonal influenza vaccination, according to the authors' suggestion.

CDR1 MNHEY and CDR2 SVGEGT come from the germline V gene. The CDR3 totals 14 residues. Trimming stripped 4 bases from V and 0 bases from J, with 9 bases between. TCRdb ran MiXCR on the RT-PCR reads and lists one entry per CDR3 protein. The table shows about 780,000 distinct CDR3 sequences, with around 20% occurring only once. Turning to this clonotype: Its target is not known.

The specimen comprised PBMCs from blood, sampled more than 4 days after vaccination. This chain joins TRBV6-2 or TRBV6-3 and TRBJ2-5; TRBD1 is a possible D gene (5 bases). The sequence was collected from a man aged 50 to 60 who received an inactivated influenza vaccine. The CDR3 sequence: CASSSTGYQETQYF. The CDR3 DNA is TGTGCCAGCAGTTCTACAGGATACCAAGAGACCCAGTACTTC.